This T cell receptor (beta chain) emerged from a study of T cells in Graves' hyperthyroidism and ophthalmopathy. About the study: Staff took peripheral blood when the initial diagnosis was made, before any treatment began. Study-level results: Ophthalmopathy stood apart from stable hyperthyroidism in a 13 V-J model.

This clonotype has ten or more counts. Its specificity is unknown. The CDR3 sequence is 12 residues long. The germline V gene encodes CDR1 SNHLY and CDR2 FYNNEI. Trimming took off 6 bases at V and 5 bases at J, with 10 bases between the two ends. The investigators amplified TCR beta CDR3 regions from RNA transcripts. First-round RT-PCR targeting the TCR CDR3 was performed with the HTBI primer set. One entry per CDR3 protein results from TCRdb running MiXCR on the multiplex PCR reads. The sample carries under 350,000 distinct CDR3 sequences, around a sixth recorded once. The study left out patients who had uncontrolled infection, other autoimmune disease, pregnancy or lactation.

The chain recombines TRBV2 with TRBJ1-2; D is possibly TRBD1 (5 bases). The sample taken for sequencing was blood. This clonotype was sampled from a woman aged 45-59 years with Graves' hyperthyroidism. The CDR3 here is CASRQTAYGYTF. CDR3 in DNA: TGTGCCAGCAGACAGACAGCTTATGGCTACACCTTC.